This TCR beta chain was obtained from a study of CD8 T cells in ankylosing spondylitis. The study's findings and limits: A TCR beta motif of 8 or 9 highly homologous variants appeared characteristic of ankylosing spondylitis blood.

TCRdb reprocessed the 5' RACE reads via MiXCR and lists one record per CDR3 protein. The sample shows 700,000 to 850,000 distinct CDR3 sequences, 10% to 15% of them seen only once. In the case of this clonotype: The target antigen is unknown.

Sequences were obtained from blood, either unsorted or a sorted T cell fraction (not recorded which). This TCR derives from a male donor with ankylosing spondylitis.

The CDR3 DNA follows: TGTGCCTGGAGGTCATTTTTAGAGACCCAGTACTTC. Amino acids: CAWRSFLETQYF. The V and J genes are TRBV30 and TRBJ2-5, with no clear D. The germline V gene encodes CDR1 GTSNPN and CDR2 SVGIG (reference sequence). This CDR3 has 12 amino acids. V gave up 3 bases and J gave up 4 bases, with 9 bases separating them.